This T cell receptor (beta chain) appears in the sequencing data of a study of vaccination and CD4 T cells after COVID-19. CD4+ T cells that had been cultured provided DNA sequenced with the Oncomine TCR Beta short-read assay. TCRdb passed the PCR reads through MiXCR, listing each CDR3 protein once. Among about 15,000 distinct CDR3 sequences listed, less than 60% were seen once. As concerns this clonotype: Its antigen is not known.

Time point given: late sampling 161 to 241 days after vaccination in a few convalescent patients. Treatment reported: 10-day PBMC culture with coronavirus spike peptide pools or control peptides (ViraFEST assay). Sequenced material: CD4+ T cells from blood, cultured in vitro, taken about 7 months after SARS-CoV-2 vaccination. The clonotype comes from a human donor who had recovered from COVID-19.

The CDR3 DNA reads as TGCAGTGCTCGCACCGGGAACCCCTATGGCTACACCTTC. Protein sequence: CSARTGNPYGYTF. The genes are TRBV20-1 and TRBJ1-2; D is uncertain. Trimming stripped 5 bases from V and 4 bases from J, with 14 bases between. Germline loops: CDR1 DFQATT, CDR2 SNEGSKA (reference sequence). This CDR3 is built from 13 residues.